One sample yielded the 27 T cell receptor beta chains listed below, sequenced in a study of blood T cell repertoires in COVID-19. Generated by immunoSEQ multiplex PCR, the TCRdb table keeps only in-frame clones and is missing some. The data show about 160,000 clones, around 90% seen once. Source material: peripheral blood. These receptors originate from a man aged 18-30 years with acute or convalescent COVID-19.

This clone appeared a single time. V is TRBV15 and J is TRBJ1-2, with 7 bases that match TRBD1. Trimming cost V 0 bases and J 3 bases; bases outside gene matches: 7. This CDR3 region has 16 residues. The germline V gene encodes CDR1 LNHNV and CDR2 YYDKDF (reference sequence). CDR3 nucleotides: TGTGCCACCAGCAGAGACCCGACAGGGTTTTACTATGGCTACACCTTC. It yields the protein CATSRDPTGFYYGYTF.

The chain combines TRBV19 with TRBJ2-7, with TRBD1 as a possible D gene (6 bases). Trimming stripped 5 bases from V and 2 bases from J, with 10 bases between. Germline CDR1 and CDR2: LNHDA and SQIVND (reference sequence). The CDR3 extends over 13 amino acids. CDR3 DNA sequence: TGTGCCAGTAGTGATTCAGGGGCCTACGAGCAGTACTTC. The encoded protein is CASSDSGAYEQYF.

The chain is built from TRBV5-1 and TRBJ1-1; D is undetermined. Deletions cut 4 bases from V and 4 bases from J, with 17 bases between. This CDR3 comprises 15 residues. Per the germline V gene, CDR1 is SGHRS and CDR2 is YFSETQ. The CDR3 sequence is CASSLNTGSTTEAFF. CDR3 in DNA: TGCGCCAGCAGCCTGAATACGGGGTCGACCACTGAAGCTTTCTTT.

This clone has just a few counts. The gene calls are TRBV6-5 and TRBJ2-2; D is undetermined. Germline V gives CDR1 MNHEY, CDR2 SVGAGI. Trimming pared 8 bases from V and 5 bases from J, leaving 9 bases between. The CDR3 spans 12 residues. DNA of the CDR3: TGTGCCAGCGCTAGAGAAACCGGGGAGCTGTTTTTT. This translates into CASARETGELFF.

The CDR3 reads CASSPAWGGGAEQYF. CDR3 bases: TGTGCCAGCAGCCCGGCTTGGGGGGGTGGGGCCGAGCAGTACTTC. The V gene is TRBV5-4, the J gene TRBJ2-7, with TRBD2 identical over 7 bases. V lost 4 bases to trimming and J lost 6 bases; unmatched junction nucleotides: 13. Germline V gene sequence: CDR1 SGHNT, CDR2 YYREEE (reference sequence). The CDR3 has 15 amino acids.

The CDR3 sequence: CASSLPGQGSYEQYF. The DNA for the CDR3 is TGTGCCAGCAGCTTACCGGGACAGGGATCCTACGAGCAGTACTTC. The genes are TRBV11-2 and TRBJ2-7; 9 bases are a match to TRBD1. The CDR3 is 15 residues long. Germline-derived CDR1 and CDR2 are SGHAT and FQNNGV. Trimming took 2 bases from V and 1 from J; bases not matched to a gene: 3.

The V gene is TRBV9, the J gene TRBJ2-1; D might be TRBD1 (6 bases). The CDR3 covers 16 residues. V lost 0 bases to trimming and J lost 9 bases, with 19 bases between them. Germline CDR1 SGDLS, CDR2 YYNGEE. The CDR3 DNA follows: TGTGCCAGCAGCGTAGCGATGACAGGCGAGGGGATTGAGCAGTTCTTC. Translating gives CASSVAMTGEGIEQFF.

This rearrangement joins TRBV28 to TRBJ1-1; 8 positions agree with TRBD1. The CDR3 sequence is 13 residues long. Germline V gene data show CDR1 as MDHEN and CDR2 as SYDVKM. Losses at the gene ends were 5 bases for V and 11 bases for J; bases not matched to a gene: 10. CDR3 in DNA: TGTGCCAGCAGTCTCAGGACAGGGAGGGGGGCTTTCTTT. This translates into CASSLRTGRGAFF. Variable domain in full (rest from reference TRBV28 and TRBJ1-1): DVKVTQSSRYLVKRTGEKVFLECVQDMDHENMFWYRQDPGLGLRLIYFSYDVKMKEKGDIPEGYSVSREKKERFSLILESASTNQTSMYLCASSLRTGRGAFFGQGTRLTVV.

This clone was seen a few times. The DNA of the CDR3 is TGTGCCAGCAGCTTACCCGGCGCAGGGATCGAGCAGTACTTC. It specifies CASSLPGAGIEQYF. V usage is TRBV7-9 and J usage is TRBJ2-7; perhaps TRBD1 as D (5 bases). Looked up from germline, CDR1 is SEHNR and CDR2 is FQNEAQ (reference sequence). V lost 2 bases and J 6 bases, leaving 14 bases between the germline ends. The CDR3 has 14 residues.

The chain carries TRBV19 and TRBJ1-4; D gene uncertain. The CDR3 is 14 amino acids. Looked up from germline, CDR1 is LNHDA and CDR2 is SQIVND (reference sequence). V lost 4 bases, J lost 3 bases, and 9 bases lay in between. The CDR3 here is CASSTSESNEKLFF. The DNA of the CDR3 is TGTGCCAGTAGTACCAGTGAATCTAATGAAAAACTGTTTTTT.

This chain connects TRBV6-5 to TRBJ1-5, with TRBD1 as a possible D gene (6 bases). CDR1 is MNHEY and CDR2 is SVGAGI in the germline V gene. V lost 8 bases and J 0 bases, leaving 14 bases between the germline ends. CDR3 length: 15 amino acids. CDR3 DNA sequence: TGTGCCAGCGCATTAGGGGGGGTTAGCAATCAGCCCCAGCATTTT. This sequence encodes CASALGGVSNQPQHF.

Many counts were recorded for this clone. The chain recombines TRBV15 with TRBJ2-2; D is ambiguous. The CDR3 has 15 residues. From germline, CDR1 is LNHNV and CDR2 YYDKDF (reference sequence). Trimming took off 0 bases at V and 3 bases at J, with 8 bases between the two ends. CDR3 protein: CATSRDRVDTGELFF. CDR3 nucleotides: TGTGCCACCAGCAGAGATCGGGTGGACACCGGGGAGCTGTTTTTT.

The CDR3 sequence: CASSQEGQALFYGYTF. The CDR3 DNA follows: TGTGCCAGCAGCCAAGAAGGCCAGGCGCTATTCTATGGCTACACCTTC. The chain uses TRBV3-1 (or the pseudogene TRBV3-2) and TRBJ1-2; D is unclear. Germline V gives CDR1 LGHDT, CDR2 YNNKEL (reference sequence). V lost 0 bases, J lost 4 bases, and 15 bases lay in between. The length of the CDR3 is 16 residues.

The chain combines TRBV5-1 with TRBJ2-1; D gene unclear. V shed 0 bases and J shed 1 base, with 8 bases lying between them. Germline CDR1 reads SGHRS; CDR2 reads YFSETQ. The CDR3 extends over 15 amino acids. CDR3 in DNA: TGCGCCAGCAGCTTGGACACATTTTCCTACAATGAGCAGTTCTTC. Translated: CASSLDTFSYNEQFF.

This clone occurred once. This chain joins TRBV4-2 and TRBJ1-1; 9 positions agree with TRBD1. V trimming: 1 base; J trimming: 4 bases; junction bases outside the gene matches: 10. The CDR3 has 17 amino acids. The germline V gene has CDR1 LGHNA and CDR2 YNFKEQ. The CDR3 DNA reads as TGTGCCAGCAGCCAAGGGGGGAGTGGGACAGGGAGCACTGAAGCTTTCTTT. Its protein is CASSQGGSGTGSTEAFF.

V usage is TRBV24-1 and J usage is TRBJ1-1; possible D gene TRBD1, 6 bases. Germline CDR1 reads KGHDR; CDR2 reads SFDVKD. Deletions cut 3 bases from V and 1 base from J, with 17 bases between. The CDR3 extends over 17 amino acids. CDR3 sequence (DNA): TGTGCCACCAGTGATAGGGGGGGAAGGGGTAGGAACACTGAAGCTTTCTTT. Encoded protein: CATSDRGGRGRNTEAFF.

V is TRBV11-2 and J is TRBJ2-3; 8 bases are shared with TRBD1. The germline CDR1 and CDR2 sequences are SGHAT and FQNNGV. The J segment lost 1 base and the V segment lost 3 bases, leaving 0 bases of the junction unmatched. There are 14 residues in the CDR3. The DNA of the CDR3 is TGTGCCAGCAGCTTGGACAGGGGCACAGATACGCAGTATTTT. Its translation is CASSLDRGTDTQYF.

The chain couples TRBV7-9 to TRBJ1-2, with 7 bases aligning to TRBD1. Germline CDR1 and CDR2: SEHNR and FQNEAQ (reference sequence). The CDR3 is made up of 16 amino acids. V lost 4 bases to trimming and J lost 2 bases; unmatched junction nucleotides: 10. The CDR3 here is CASSSLPGQQNYGYTF. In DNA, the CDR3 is TGTGCCAGCAGCTCGCTACCGGGACAGCAAAACTATGGCTACACCTTC.

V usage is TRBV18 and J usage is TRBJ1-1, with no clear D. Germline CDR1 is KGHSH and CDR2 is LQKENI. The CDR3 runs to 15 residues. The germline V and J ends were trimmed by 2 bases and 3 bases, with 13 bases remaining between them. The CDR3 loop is CASSPAGGLDTEAFF. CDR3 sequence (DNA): TGTGCCAGCTCACCAGCAGGCGGGTTGGACACTGAAGCTTTCTTT.

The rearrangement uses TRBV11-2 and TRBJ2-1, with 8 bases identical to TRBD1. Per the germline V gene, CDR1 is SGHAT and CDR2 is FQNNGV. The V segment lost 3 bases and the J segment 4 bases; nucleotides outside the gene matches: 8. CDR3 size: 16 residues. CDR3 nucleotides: TGTGCCAGCAGCTTCAAGACAGGGGAGTATTACAATGAGCAGTTCTTC. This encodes CASSFKTGEYYNEQFF.

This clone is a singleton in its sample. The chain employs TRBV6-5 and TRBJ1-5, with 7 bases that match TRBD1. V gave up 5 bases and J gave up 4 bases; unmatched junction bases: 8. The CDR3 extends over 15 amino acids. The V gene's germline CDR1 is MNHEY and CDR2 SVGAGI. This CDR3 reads CASSPTGEQNQPQHF. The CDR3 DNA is TGTGCCAGCAGTCCCACAGGGGAGCAGAATCAGCCCCAGCATTTT.

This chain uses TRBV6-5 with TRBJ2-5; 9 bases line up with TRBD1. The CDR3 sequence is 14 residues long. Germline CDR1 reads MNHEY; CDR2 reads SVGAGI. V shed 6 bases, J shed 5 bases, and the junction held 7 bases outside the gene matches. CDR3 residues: CASRGQGGRETQYF. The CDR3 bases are TGTGCCAGCAGGGGACAGGGAGGGCGGGAGACCCAGTACTTC.

The CDR3 region has the DNA TGTGCCAGCAGCCGCCCCGGGACAGGGGTTGTCGAGCAGTACTTC. Protein product: CASSRPGTGVVEQYF. The chain couples TRBV7-2 to TRBJ2-7, with 10 nucleotides matching TRBD1. CDR1 and CDR2 from the germline V gene are SGHTA and FQGNSA. The J segment lost 6 bases and the V segment lost 5 bases, leaving 10 bases of the junction unmatched. This CDR3 has 15 amino acids. Complete variable domain (other parts from reference TRBV7-2 and TRBJ2-7): GAGVSQSPSNKVTEKGKDVELRCDPISGHTALYWYRQSLGQGLEFLIYFQGNSAPDKSGLPSDRFSAERTGGSVSTLTIQRTQQEDSAVYLCASSRPGTGVVEQYFGPGTRLTVT.

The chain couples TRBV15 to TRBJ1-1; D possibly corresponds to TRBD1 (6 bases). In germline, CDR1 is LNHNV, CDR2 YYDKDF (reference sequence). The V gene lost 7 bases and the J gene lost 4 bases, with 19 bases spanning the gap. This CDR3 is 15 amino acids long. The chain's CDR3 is CATTRKGIGGTEAFF. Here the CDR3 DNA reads TGTGCCACCACTCGAAAGGGCATAGGGGGCACTGAAGCTTTCTTT.

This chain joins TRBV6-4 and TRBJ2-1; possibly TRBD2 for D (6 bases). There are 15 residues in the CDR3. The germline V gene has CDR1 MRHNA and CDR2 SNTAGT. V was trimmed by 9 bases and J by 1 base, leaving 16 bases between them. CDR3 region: CASPDGGRSYNEQFF. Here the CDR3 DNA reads TGTGCCAGTCCTGACGGGGGAAGATCCTACAATGAGCAGTTCTTC.

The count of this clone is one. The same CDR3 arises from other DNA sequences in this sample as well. The DNA of the CDR3 is TGTGCCAGCAGTTACCGGGACAGTAATTCACCCCTCCACTTT. It codes for CASSYRDSNSPLHF. The rearrangement uses TRBV6-6 and TRBJ1-6, with TRBD1 identical over 7 bases. J was trimmed by 6 bases and V by 2 bases; bases with no gene match: 1. Germline V CDR1 and CDR2: MNHNY, SVGAGI (reference sequence). This CDR3 region has 14 residues.

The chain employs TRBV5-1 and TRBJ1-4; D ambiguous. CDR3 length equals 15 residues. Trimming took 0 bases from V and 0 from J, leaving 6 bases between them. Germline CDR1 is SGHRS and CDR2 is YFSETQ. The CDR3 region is CASSLGESTNEKLFF. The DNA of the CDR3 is TGCGCCAGCAGCTTGGGGGAGTCAACTAATGAAAAACTGTTTTTT.